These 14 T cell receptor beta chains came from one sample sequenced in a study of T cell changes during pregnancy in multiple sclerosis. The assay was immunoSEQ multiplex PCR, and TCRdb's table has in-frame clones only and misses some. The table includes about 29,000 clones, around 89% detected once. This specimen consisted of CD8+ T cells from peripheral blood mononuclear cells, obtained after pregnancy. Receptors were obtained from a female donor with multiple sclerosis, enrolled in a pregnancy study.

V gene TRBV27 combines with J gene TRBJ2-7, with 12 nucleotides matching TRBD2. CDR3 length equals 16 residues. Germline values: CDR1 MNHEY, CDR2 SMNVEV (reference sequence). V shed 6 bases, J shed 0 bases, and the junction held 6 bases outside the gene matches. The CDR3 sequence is CASSTLAGGLSYEQYF. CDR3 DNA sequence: TGTGCCAGCAGCACTCTAGCGGGAGGGCTCTCCTACGAGCAGTACTTC.

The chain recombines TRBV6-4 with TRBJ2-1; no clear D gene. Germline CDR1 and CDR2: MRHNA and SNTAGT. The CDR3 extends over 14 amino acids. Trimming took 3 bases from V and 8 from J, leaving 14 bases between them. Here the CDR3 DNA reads TGTGCCAGCAGTGAGACTCCCAACGCCCATGAGCAGTTCTTC. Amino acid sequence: CASSETPNAHEQFF.

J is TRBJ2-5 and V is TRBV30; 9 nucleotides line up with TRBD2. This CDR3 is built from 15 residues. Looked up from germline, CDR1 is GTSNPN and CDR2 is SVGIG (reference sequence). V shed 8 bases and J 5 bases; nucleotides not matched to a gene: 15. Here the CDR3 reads CAGEYSGSVGETQYF. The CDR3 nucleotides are TGTGCCGGGGAATATAGCGGGAGTGTGGGGGAGACCCAGTACTTC.

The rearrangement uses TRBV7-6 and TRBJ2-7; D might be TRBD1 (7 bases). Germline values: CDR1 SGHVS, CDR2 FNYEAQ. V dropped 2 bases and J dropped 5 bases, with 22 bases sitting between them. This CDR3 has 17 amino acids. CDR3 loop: CASSLYPSGDRLDEQYF. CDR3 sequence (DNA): TGTGCCAGCAGCTTATATCCGTCGGGGGACAGACTCGACGAGCAGTACTTC.

CDR3 sequence reads: CASSQVGGSNYGYTF. CDR3 sequence (DNA): TGCGCCAGCAGCCAAGTGGGAGGGAGCAACTATGGCTACACCTTC. The gene calls are TRBV4-1 and TRBJ1-2, with D hard to call. The germline gives CDR1 MGHRA, CDR2 YSYEKL. V was trimmed by 1 base and J by 2 bases, leaving 11 bases between them. The length of the CDR3 is 15 residues.

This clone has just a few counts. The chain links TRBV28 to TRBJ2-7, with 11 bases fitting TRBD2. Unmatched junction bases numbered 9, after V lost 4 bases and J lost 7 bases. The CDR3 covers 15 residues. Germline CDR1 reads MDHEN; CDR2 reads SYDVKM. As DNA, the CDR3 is TGTGCCAGCAGTTCGGACGGGACTAGCGGCCGAGAGCAGTACTTC. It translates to CASSSDGTSGREQYF. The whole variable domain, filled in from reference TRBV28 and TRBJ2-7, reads DVKVTQSSRYLVKRTGEKVFLECVQDMDHENMFWYRQDPGLGLRLIYFSYDVKMKEKGDIPEGYSVSREKKERFSLILESASTNQTSMYLCASSSDGTSGREQYFGPGTRLTVT.

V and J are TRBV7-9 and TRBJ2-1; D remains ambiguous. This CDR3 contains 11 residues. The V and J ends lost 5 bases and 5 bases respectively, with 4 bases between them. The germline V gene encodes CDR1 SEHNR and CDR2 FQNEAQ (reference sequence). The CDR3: CASSPDNEQFF. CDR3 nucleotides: TGTGCCAGCAGCCCTGACAATGAGCAGTTCTTC.

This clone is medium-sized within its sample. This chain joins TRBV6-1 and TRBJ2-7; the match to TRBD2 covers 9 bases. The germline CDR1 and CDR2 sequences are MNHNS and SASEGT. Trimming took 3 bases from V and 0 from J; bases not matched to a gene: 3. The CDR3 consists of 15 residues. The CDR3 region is CASSDLSGSSYEQYF. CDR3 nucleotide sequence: TGTGCCAGCAGTGACCTTAGCGGGAGCTCCTACGAGCAGTACTTC.

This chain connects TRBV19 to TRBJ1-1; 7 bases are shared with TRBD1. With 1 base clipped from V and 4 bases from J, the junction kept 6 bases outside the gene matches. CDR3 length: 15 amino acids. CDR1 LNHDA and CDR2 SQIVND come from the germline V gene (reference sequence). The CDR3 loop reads CASSIALDRATEAFF. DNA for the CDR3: TGTGCCAGTAGTATAGCCCTAGACAGGGCCACTGAAGCTTTCTTT.

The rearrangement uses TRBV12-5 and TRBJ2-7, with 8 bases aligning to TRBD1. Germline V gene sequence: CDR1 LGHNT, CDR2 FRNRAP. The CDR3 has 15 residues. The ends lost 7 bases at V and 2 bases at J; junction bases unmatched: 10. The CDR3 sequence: CASVSLDRAAYEQYF. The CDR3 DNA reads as TGTGCTAGTGTTTCCCTGGACAGGGCTGCCTACGAGCAGTACTTC.

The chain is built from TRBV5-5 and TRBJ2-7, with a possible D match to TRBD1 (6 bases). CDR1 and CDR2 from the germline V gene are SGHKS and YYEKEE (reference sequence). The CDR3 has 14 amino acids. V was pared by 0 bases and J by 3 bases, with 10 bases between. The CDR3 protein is CASSLDWTDYEQYF. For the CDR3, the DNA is TGTGCCAGCAGCTTGGACTGGACAGACTACGAGCAGTACTTC.

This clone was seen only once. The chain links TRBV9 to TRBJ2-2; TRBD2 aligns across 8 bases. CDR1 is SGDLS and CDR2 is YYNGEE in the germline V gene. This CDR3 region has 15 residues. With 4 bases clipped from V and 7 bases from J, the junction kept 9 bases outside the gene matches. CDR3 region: CASSSHSGMNGELFF. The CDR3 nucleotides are TGTGCCAGCAGCTCTCATAGCGGGATGAACGGGGAGCTGTTTTTT. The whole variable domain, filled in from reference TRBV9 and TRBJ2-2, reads DSGVTQTPKHLITATGQRVTLRCSPRSGDLSVYWYQQSLDQGLQFLIQYYNGEERAKGNILERFSAQQFPDLHSELNLSSLELGDSALYFCASSSHSGMNGELFFGEGSRLTVL.

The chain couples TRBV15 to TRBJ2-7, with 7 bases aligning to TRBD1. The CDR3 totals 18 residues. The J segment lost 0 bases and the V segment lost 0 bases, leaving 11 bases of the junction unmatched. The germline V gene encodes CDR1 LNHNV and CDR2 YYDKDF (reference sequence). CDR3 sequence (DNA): TGTGCCACCAGCAGAGATAGTGCAGGACAGGCGGCCTCCTACGAGCAGTACTTC. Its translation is CATSRDSAGQAASYEQYF.

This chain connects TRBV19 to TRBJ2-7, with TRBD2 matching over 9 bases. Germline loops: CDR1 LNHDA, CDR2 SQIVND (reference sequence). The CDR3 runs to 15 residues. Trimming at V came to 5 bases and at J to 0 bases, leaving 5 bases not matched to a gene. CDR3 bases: TGTGCCAGTAGTCCCGGGACTAGCAGCTCCTACGAGCAGTACTTC. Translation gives CASSPGTSSSYEQYF.